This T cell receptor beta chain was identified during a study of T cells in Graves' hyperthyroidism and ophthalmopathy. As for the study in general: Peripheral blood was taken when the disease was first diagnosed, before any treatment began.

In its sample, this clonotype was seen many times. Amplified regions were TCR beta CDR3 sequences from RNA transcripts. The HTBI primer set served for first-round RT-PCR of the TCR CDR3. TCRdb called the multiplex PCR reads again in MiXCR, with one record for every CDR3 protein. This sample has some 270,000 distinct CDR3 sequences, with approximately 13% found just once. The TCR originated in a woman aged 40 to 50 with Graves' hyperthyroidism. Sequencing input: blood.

CDR3 amino acids: CASSLDRGTNQPQHF. The CDR3, as DNA: TGTGCCAGCAGCTTAGACAGGGGCACCAATCAGCCCCAGCATTTT. This chain joins TRBV7-2 and TRBJ1-5; 7 bases are shared with TRBD1. This CDR3 comprises 15 residues. The ends lost 1 base at V and 3 bases at J; junction bases unmatched: 3. Germline CDR1 is SGHTA and CDR2 is FQGNSA.